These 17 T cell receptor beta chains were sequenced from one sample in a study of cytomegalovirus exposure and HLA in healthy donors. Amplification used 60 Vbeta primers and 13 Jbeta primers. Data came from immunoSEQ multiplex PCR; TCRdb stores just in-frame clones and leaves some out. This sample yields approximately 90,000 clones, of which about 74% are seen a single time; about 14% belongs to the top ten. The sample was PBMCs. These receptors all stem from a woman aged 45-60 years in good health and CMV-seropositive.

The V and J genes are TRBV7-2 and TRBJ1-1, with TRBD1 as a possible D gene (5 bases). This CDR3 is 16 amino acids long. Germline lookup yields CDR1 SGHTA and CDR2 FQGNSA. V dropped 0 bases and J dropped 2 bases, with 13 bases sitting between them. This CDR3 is CASSLAPWGVNTEAFF. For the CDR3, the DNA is TGTGCCAGCAGCTTAGCACCGTGGGGGGTCAACACTGAAGCTTTCTTT.

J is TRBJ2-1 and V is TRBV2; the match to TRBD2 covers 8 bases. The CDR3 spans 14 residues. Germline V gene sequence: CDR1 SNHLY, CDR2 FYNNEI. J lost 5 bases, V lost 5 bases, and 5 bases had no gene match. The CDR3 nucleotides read TGTGCCAGCAGTATATATAGCGGGAACAATGAGCAGTTCTTC. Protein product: CASSIYSGNNEQFF.

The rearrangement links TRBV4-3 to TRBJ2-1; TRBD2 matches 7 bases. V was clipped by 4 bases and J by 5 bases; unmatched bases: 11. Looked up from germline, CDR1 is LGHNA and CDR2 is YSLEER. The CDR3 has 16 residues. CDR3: CASSPLMRGRDNEQFF. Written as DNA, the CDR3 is TGCGCCAGCAGCCCCCTTATGCGAGGGAGGGACAATGAGCAGTTCTTC.

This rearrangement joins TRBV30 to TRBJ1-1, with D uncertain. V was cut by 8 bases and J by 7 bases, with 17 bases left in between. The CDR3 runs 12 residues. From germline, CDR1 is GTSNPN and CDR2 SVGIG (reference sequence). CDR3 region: CAQSKGGGEAFF. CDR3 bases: TGTGCCCAAAGTAAGGGAGGTGGTGAAGCTTTCTTT.

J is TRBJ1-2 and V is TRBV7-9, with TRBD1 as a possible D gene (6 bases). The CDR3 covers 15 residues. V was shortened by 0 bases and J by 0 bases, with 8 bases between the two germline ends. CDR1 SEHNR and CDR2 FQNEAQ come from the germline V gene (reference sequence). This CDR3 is CASSLARQANYGYTF. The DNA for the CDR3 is TGTGCCAGCAGCTTAGCCCGACAGGCTAACTATGGCTACACCTTC.

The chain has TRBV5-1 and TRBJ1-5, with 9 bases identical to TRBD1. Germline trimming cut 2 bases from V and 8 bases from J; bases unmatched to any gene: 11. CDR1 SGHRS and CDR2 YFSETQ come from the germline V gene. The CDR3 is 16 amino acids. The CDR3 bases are TGCGCCAGCAGCTTTGGGGCGACAGGGGGGATGGAGCCCCAGCATTTT. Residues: CASSFGATGGMEPQHF.

DNA for the CDR3: TGTGCCAGCAGTGAGAACGACAGGGTCAATGAGCAGTTCTTC. This translates into CASSENDRVNEQFF. J is TRBJ2-1 and V is TRBV6-4; TRBD1 matches at 7 bases. Germline V gene data show CDR1 as MRHNA and CDR2 as SNTAGT. The CDR3 length is 14 residues. Trimming took 3 bases from V and 6 from J; bases not matched to a gene: 5.

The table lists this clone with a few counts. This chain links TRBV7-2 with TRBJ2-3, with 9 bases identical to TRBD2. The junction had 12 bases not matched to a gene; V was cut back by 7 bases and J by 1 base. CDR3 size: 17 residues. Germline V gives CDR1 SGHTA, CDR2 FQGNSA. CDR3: CASNLRERGRGTDTQYF. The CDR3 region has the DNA TGTGCCAGCAACCTACGCGAGCGCGGGAGGGGCACAGATACGCAGTATTTT.

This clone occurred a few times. In nucleotides, the CDR3 is TGTGCCAGTAGCCTAGCGGGAGAGGTAGATACGCAGTATTTT. Protein product: CASSLAGEVDTQYF. The chain combines TRBV19 with TRBJ2-3, with 10 bases identical to TRBD2. CDR1 and CDR2 (germline): LNHDA, SQIVND (reference sequence). Trimming at V came to 6 bases and at J to 5 bases, leaving 5 bases not matched to a gene. CDR3 length: 14 residues.

CDR3 nucleotides: TGTGCCAGCAGCGTAGCTGGACAGGGGGTAAACAATGAGCAGTTCTTC. Amino acids: CASSVAGQGVNNEQFF. The chain links TRBV9 to TRBJ2-1, with 10 nucleotides matching TRBD1. V lost 0 bases, J lost 5 bases, and 5 bases stayed unmatched. This CDR3 is 16 amino acids long. Germline CDR1 reads SGDLS; CDR2 reads YYNGEE.

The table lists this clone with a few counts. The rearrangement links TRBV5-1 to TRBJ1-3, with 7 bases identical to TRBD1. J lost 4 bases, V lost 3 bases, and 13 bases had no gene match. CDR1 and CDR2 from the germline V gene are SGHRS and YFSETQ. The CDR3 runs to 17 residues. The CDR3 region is CASSSWTGPASGNTIYF. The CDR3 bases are TGCGCCAGCAGCTCCTGGACAGGCCCGGCGTCCGGAAACACCATATATTTT.

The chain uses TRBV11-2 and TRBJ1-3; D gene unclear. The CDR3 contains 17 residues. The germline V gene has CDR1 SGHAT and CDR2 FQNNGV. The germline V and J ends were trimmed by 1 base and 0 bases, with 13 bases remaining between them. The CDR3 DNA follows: TGTGCCAGCAGCTTAGCTACTGACACCAGCTCTGGAAACACCATATATTTT. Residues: CASSLATDTSSGNTIYF.

The DNA of the CDR3 is TGTGCCACATGCCGGGATCCCAACACCGGGGAGCTGTTTTTT. Translating it yields CATCRDPNTGELFF. The rearrangement links TRBV7-3 to TRBJ2-2, with a tentative D call TRBD2 (5 bases). V shed 10 bases and J shed 2 bases, with 14 bases lying between them. Germline CDR1 reads SGHTA; CDR2 reads FQGTGA. This CDR3 has 14 amino acids. Using reference TRBV7-3 and TRBJ2-2 for the parts outside the CDR3, the full variable domain is GAGVSQTPSNKVTEKGKYVELRCDPISGHTALYWYRQSLGQGPEFLIYFQGTGAADDSGLPNDRFFAVRPEGSVSTLKIQRTERGDSAVYLCATCRDPNTGELFFGEGSRLTVL.

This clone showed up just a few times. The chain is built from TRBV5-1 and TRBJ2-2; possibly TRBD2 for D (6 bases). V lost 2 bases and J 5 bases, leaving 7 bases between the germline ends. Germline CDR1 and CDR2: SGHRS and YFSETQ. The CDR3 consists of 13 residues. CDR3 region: CASSFGGTGELFF. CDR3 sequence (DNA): TGCGCCAGCAGCTTCGGGGGAACCGGGGAGCTGTTTTTT.

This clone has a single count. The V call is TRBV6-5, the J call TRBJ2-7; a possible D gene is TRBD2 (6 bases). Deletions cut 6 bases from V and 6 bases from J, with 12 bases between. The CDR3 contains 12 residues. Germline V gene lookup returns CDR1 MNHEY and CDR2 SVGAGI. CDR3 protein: CASRGGRREQYF. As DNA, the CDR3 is TGTGCCAGCAGGGGGGGACGTCGCGAGCAGTACTTC.

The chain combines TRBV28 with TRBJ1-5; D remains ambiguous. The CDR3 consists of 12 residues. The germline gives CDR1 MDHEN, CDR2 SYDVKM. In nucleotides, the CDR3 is TGTGTCTCGCGGCCAAGCAATCAGCCCCAGCATTTT. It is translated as CVSRPSNQPQHF.

CDR3 nucleotides: TGTGCCAGCAGCTCGAGGACAGGGGGTAGGGACACTGAAGCTTTCTTT. Protein: CASSSRTGGRDTEAFF. The chain joins TRBV7-6 to TRBJ1-1, with TRBD1 identical over 10 bases. Germline V CDR1 and CDR2: SGHVS, FNYEAQ. CDR3 length: 16 residues. Germline trimming cut 4 bases from V and 3 bases from J; bases unmatched to any gene: 8.